This is a list of T cell receptor beta chains from one sample in a study of blood T cells in healthy people across ages. MiXCR, applied by TCRdb to the 5' RACE reads, yields one record per CDR3 protein. The sample consists of about 780,000 distinct CDR3 sequences, 35% to 50% of them appearing once. Material: blood. The receptors originated from a man older than 75 in good health. CDR3s include the opening cysteine and the closing phenylalanine or tryptophan. D genes are given only for firm matches. Not all rows give a size; the values are once, few, many and, for expanded clones, a class.

TRBV9	TRBJ1-1	-	TRBD1	CASSAYRDSRTEAFF	TGTGCCAGCAGCGCCTACCGGGACAGTCGTACTGAAGCTTTCTTT
TRBV7-9	TRBJ2-1	many	TRBD2	CASSPLGGSRSYNEQFF	TGTGCCAGCAGCCCCCTTGGCGGGAGTAGATCCTACAATGAGCAGTTCTTC
TRBV12-3/TRBV12-4	TRBJ2-6	few	TRBD1	CASSFTGGSGANVLTF	TGTGCCAGCAGTTTCACAGGGGGCTCTGGGGCCAACGTCCTGACTTTC
TRBV6-5	TRBJ2-7	few	TRBD1	CASSYSGPGTVAYEQYF	TGTGCCAGCAGTTACTCGGGACCCGGGACAGTTGCCTACGAGCAGTACTTC
TRBV4-2	TRBJ2-1	-	TRBD2	CASSPGTSGIQEQFF	TGTGCCAGCAGCCCGGGGACTAGCGGGATCCAGGAGCAGTTCTTC
TRBV7-9	TRBJ2-3	-	-	CASSLLPSTDTQYF	TGTGCCAGCAGCTTACTCCCGAGCACAGATACGCAGTATTTT
TRBV5-1	TRBJ1-1	-	TRBD1	CASRGQVSIRAEAFF	TGCGCCAGCAGGGGACAGGTCTCCATCAGGGCTGAAGCTTTCTTT
TRBV5-1	TRBJ2-1	-	-	CASSLTSFNNEQFF	TGCGCCAGCAGCTTAACTAGCTTTAACAATGAGCAGTTCTTC
TRBV7-9	TRBJ2-4	few	-	CASSLTGTDEQYF	TGTGCCAGCAGCCTTACCGGGACTGATGAGCAGTACTTC
TRBV7-6	TRBJ2-2	-	TRBD2	CASSLEAGGGELFF	TGTGCCAGCAGCTTAGAAGCGGGAGGCGGGGAGCTGTTTTTT
TRBV7-8	TRBJ1-2	few	-	CASSPTSEVNYGYTF	TGTGCCAGCAGCCCTACATCAGAGGTTAACTATGGCTACACCTTC
TRBV29-1	TRBJ2-7	once	-	CSAMSGVPYEQYF	TGTAGCGCCATGTCGGGAGTGCCCTACGAGCAGTACTTC
TRBV9	TRBJ2-7	few	TRBD1	CASSVTPGGSVYEQYF	TGTGCCAGCAGCGTAACCCCAGGGGGTAGTGTGTACGAGCAGTACTTC
TRBV12-3/TRBV12-4	TRBJ2-7	few	-	CASSLVRGDEQYF	TGTGCCAGCAGTTTAGTAAGGGGCGACGAGCAGTACTTC
TRBV15	TRBJ2-7	-	-	CATSRDRGEQYF	TGTGCCACCAGCAGAGACAGGGGAGAGCAGTACTTC
TRBV14	TRBJ2-5	-	-	CASSLNHEQYF	TGTGCCAGCAGCCTCAACCATGAGCAGTACTTC
TRBV7-9	TRBJ2-1	few	-	CASSSLWIGRNNEQFF	TGTGCCAGCAGCTCCCTCTGGATCGGCAGGAACAATGAGCAGTTCTTC
TRBV20-1	TRBJ2-5	many	-	CSASPGPRTQYF	TGCAGTGCCAGTCCGGGCCCCAGGACCCAGTACTTC